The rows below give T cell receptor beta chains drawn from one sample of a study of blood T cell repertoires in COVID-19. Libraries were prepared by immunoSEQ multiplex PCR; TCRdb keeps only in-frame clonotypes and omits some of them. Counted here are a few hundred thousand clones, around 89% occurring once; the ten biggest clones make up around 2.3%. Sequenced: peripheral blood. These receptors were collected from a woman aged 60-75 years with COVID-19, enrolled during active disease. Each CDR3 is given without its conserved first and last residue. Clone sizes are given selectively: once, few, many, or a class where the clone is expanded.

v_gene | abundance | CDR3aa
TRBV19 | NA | ASSSREGTEAF
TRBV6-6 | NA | ASSDNRDRGLRGYT
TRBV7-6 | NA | ASSFLGQGSVGNTIY
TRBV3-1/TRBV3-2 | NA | ASSLYRGQDEKLF
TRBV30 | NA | AWSPSGGGYT
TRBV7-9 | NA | ASSLGEPGSNQPQH
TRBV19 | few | ASSRRTGPNTGELF
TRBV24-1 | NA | ATSDPEQGEDEKLF
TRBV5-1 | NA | ASSETDMEQY
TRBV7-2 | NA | ASSLALWTSADTQY
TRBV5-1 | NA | ASSSEGQGSGYGYT
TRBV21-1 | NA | ASRGWDRGNTIY
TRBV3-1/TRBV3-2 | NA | ASSHRDRDTIY
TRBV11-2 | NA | ASSLGQYEQY
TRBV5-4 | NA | ASSLDPRPNEKLF
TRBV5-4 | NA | ASSLSPGSGNTIY
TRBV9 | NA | ASSVVTADTEAF
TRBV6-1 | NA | ASSEPENYGYT
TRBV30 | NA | AWDGLMNTEAF
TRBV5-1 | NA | ASREANTEAF
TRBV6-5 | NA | ASWRGTGPDEKLF
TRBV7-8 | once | ASSIRPGYSGNTIY
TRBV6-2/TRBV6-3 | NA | ASTPTGGNGQPQH
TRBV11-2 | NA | ASSLAGSYNEQF
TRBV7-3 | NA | ASSRGAPGNTIY
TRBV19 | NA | ATAGTGGGQPQH
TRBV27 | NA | ASSLSARNYGYT
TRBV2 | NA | ASSEDRGYGYT
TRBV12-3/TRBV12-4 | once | ASRAPGDYGYT
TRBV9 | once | ASSVGQGGTEAF
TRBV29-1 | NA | SARDLSYEQY
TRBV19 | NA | ASSAQTGGNTIY
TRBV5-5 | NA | ASTLTGGRETQY
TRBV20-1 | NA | SASSHQNSPLH
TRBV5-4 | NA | ASSLGGAWENTEAF